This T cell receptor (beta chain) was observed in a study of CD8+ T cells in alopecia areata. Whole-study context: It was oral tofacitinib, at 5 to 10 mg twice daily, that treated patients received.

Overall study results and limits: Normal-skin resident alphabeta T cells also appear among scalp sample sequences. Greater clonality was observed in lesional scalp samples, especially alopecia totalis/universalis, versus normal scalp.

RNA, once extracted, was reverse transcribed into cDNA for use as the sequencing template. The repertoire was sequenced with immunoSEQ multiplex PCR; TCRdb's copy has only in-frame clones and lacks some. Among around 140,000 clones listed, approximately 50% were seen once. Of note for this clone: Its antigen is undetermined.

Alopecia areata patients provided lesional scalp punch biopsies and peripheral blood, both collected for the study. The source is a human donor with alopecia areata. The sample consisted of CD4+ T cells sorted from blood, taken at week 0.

CDR3 residues: CSVESAGLVYEQFF. In DNA form, the CDR3 reads TGCAGCGTTGAGTCGGCGGGACTAGTTTATGAGCAGTTCTTC. V and J are TRBV29-1 and TRBJ2-1; 8 nucleotides agree with TRBD2. From germline, CDR1 is SQVTM and CDR2 ANQGSEA. This CDR3 is built from 14 residues. V trimming: 3 bases; J trimming: 8 bases; junction bases outside the gene matches: 9.